The 18 T cell receptor beta chains listed next were all sequenced from one sample in a study of T cell repertoires in aging, cancer and after chemotherapy. The template was genomic DNA from peripheral blood, not RNA. TRB rearrangements spanning V, D and J were amplified using mixed TRB-A/B primers. MiXCR, run by TCRdb on the multiplex PCR reads, gives a single entry per CDR3 protein. The data show some 11,000 distinct CDR3 sequences, more than 25% seen once. Sample: blood. The origin of the receptors is a human donor in good health.

The V and J genes are TRBV20-1 and TRBJ2-7; D gene unclear. CDR1 is DFQATT, CDR2 SNEGSKA, per germline (reference sequence). This CDR3 is 13 amino acids long. V lost 2 bases to trimming and J lost 4 bases, with 12 bases between them. CDR3 DNA: TGCAGTGCTAGAAAGGCGGACCTATACGAGCAGTACTTC. Translating it yields CSARKADLYEQYF.

This clonotype came up a few times. The rearrangement links TRBV20-1 to TRBJ1-6; 7 bases are shared with TRBD1. CDR1 and CDR2 (germline): DFQATT, SNEGSKA (reference sequence). V dropped 3 bases and J dropped 4; count of bases not matched to a gene: 12. This CDR3 contains 17 residues. CDR3 nucleotides: TGCAGTGCTAGGGTAGAAGGGGGCCGGGGTTATAATTCACCCCTCCACTTT. Translating it yields CSARVEGGRGYNSPLHF.

V usage is TRBV5-4 and J usage is TRBJ2-7; the D is unclear. The CDR3 runs 14 residues. V was trimmed by 0 bases and J by 3 bases, leaving 10 bases between them. The germline V gene encodes CDR1 SGHNT and CDR2 YYREEE (reference sequence). The DNA for the CDR3 is TGTGCCAGCAGCTTGGAAGTACATATCTACGAGCAGTACTTC. Encoded protein: CASSLEVHIYEQYF.

This sequence joins TRBV19 and TRBJ1-5; D may be TRBD1 (6 bases). Germline V gives CDR1 LNHDA, CDR2 SQIVND (reference sequence). The CDR3 extends over 16 amino acids. With 7 bases removed from V and 0 bases from J, the gap between germline ends came to 16 bases. For the CDR3, the DNA is TGTGCCAGTACTACCACAGGGCCTTATAGCAATCAGCCCCAGCATTTT. This translates into CASTTTGPYSNQPQHF.

This clonotype was seen a handful of times. The CDR3 DNA follows: TGTGCCAGCAGCTCCGCGACGCAAGCCTACGAGCAGTACTTC. Translation: CASSSATQAYEQYF. The rearrangement joins TRBV7-9 to TRBJ2-7; D call uncertain. Between the trimmed V and J ends, which lost 4 bases and 2 bases, there was a span of 12 bases. CDR3 size: 14 residues. From germline, CDR1 is SEHNR and CDR2 FQNEAQ (reference sequence).

V and J are TRBV7-2 and TRBJ2-1; 14 positions agree with TRBD2. The CDR3 runs to 16 residues. V was clipped by 6 bases and J by 9 bases; unmatched bases: 10. Germline V gives CDR1 SGHTA, CDR2 FQGNSA. The chain's CDR3 is CASRIPGLAGVSEQFF. CDR3 DNA: TGTGCCAGCAGAATACCGGGACTAGCGGGGGTTAGTGAGCAGTTCTTC. The variable domain in full, completed from reference TRBV7-2 and TRBJ2-1, reads GAGVSQSPSNKVTEKGKDVELRCDPISGHTALYWYRQSLGQGLEFLIYFQGNSAPDKSGLPSDRFSAERTGGSVSTLTIQRTQQEDSAVYLCASRIPGLAGVSEQFFGPGTRLTVL.

This clonotype is labeled as medium-sized. The J gene is TRBJ2-5, the V gene TRBV29-1, with no clear D. Germline CDR1 is SQVTM and CDR2 is ANQGSEA. The V and J ends lost 1 base and 3 bases respectively, with 3 bases between them. CDR3 length: 11 amino acids. CDR3 protein: CSVEAEETQYF. The CDR3, as DNA: TGCAGCGTTGAAGCAGAAGAGACCCAGTACTTC.

The J gene is TRBJ1-3, the V gene TRBV18, with D perhaps TRBD1 (5 bases). Per the germline V gene, CDR1 is KGHSH and CDR2 is LQKENI. CDR3 length: 12 amino acids. V was trimmed by 8 bases and J by 4 bases, leaving 9 bases between them. This CDR3 reads CASVGLGNTIYF. The CDR3 DNA sequence: TGTGCCAGCGTGGGACTGGGAAACACCATATATTTT.

The J gene is TRBJ2-7, the V gene TRBV7-9, with 7 bases that match TRBD1. The germline V gene has CDR1 SEHNR and CDR2 FQNEAQ (reference sequence). The ends lost 5 bases at V and 3 bases at J; junction bases unmatched: 7. The CDR3 has 14 amino acids. Here the CDR3 DNA reads TGTGCCAGCAGCGGGACAGTTAAGGACTACGAGCAGTACTTC. Translating gives CASSGTVKDYEQYF. Using reference TRBV7-9 and TRBJ2-7 for the parts outside the CDR3, the full variable domain is DTGVSQNPRHKITKRGQNVTFRCDPISEHNRLYWYRQTLGQGPEFLTYFQNEAQLEKSRLLSDRFSAERPKGSFSTLEIQRTEQGDSAMYLCASSGTVKDYEQYFGPGTRLTVT.

Notes on this clonotype: A much larger clone lies one base from this, so it may be a read error. The chain combines TRBV6-5 with TRBJ2-7; TRBD1 might be the D (5 bases). The CDR3 runs to 14 residues. Germline CDR1 MNHEY, CDR2 SVGAGI. The CDR3 bases are TGTGCCAACAGTCCCTCGAAGGGGCGGTACGAGCAGTACTTC. The encoded protein is CANSPSKGRYEQYF.

A few counts support this clonotype. The chain employs TRBV20-1 and TRBJ2-7, with D perhaps matching TRBD2 (5 bases). The V gene lost 3 bases and the J gene lost 1 base, with 13 bases spanning the gap. Germline CDR1 is DFQATT and CDR2 is SNEGSKA (reference sequence). CDR3 size: 14 residues. CDR3 coding DNA: TGCAGTGCTAGCCCGCCCGGGAAGTCCTACGAGCAGTACTTC. This gives the protein CSASPPGKSYEQYF.

Only a few counts were recorded for this clonotype. The chain carries TRBV20-1 and TRBJ1-2, with D hard to call. The CDR3 consists of 17 residues. V was pared by 0 bases and J by 4 bases, with 21 bases between. CDR1 and CDR2 from the germline V gene are DFQATT and SNEGSKA (reference sequence). The CDR3 bases are TGCAGTGCTAGAGACAAACCAACAGTTTCTCAAGCCTATGGCTACACCTTC. Its translation is CSARDKPTVSQAYGYTF.

This clonotype was seen a few times. Germline and junction disagree at one end, which may indicate a read error. This sequence joins TRBV12-3 or TRBV12-4 and TRBJ1-2, with 9 positions matching TRBD1. This CDR3 contains 14 residues. The CDR3 here is CATSGDREFYGYTF. Here the CDR3 DNA reads TGTGCCACCAGTGGGGACAGGGAGTTCTATGGCTACACCTTC.

The V call is TRBV5-1, the J call TRBJ2-2; TRBD2 agrees at 9 bases. Germline trimming cut 4 bases from V and 6 bases from J; bases unmatched to any gene: 10. This CDR3 spans 16 amino acids. Looked up from germline, CDR1 is SGHRS and CDR2 is YFSETQ. In DNA form, the CDR3 reads TGCGCCAGCAGCCCGGGGACTAGCCCAGCTGCCGGGGAGCTGTTTTTT. It translates to CASSPGTSPAAGELFF. The variable domain in full, completed from reference TRBV5-1 and TRBJ2-2, reads KAGVTQTPRYLIKTRGQQVTLSCSPISGHRSVSWYQQTPGQGLQFLFEYFSETQRNKGNFPGRFSGRQFSNSRSEMNVSTLELGDSALYLCASSPGTSPAAGELFFGEGSRLTVL.

The chain links TRBV19 to TRBJ2-2, with D perhaps TRBD2 (5 bases). V was cut by 0 bases and J by 7 bases, with 12 bases left in between. The germline CDR1 and CDR2 sequences are LNHDA and SQIVND (reference sequence). The CDR3 runs to 15 residues. The CDR3: CASSIDPVEVGELFF. The CDR3 DNA reads as TGTGCCAGTAGTATAGATCCGGTGGAGGTCGGGGAGCTGTTTTTT.

The V call is TRBV5-1, the J call TRBJ2-7; 8 bases are a match to TRBD1. There are 13 residues in the CDR3. The V and J ends lost 3 bases and 2 bases, in that order; junction bases with no gene match: 1. CDR1 and CDR2 (germline): SGHRS, YFSETQ. The CDR3, as DNA: TGCGCCAGCAGCTCACAGGGGGCCTACGAGCAGTACTTC. It encodes CASSSQGAYEQYF.

This clonotype was detected a few times. The V and J genes are TRBV28 and TRBJ2-1; D may match TRBD1 or TRBD2 (5 bases each). The CDR3 extends over 19 amino acids. The germline V gene has CDR1 MDHEN and CDR2 SYDVKM. V lost 3 bases and J lost 2, with 23 bases in between. Here the CDR3 reads CASSFATPTGTQTYNEQFF. The CDR3 nucleotides are TGTGCCAGCAGTTTCGCTACTCCAACCGGGACCCAAACCTACAATGAGCAGTTCTTC.

This chain joins TRBV12-3 or TRBV12-4 and TRBJ2-1; D is unresolved. The CDR3 loop spans 14 amino acids. The V and J ends lost 5 bases and 5 bases respectively, with 13 bases between them. The CDR3 region is CASSGLPRDNEQFF. Here the CDR3 DNA reads TGTGCCAGCAGTGGGCTCCCCCGGGACAATGAGCAGTTCTTC.